These 3 T cell receptor beta chains were all obtained from the same sample, sequenced in a study of shared clonotypes between healthy human individuals. The table came from immunoSEQ multiplex PCR; TCRdb's copy has only in-frame clones and leaves some out. Of some 490,000 clones in the sample, more than 65% are singletons; the top ten hold roughly 13%. Sequencing used PBMCs. These receptors were collected from a woman aged 35 to 49 in good health. Some clones in this sample may be carry-over from other donors' samples.

The chain recombines TRBV28 with TRBJ2-4; no clear D gene. Germline lookup yields CDR1 MDHEN and CDR2 SYDVKM. Trimming cost V 4 bases and J 15 bases, with 16 bases left between them. The CDR3 covers 12 residues. The CDR3 DNA is TGTGCCAGCAGTTCCCCGGTTAATAAATGGTACTTC. Its translation is CASSSPVNKWYF. Based on the CDR3 plus reference TRBV28 and TRBJ2-4, the full variable domain is DVKVTQSSRYLVKRTGEKVFLECVQDMDHENMFWYRQDPGLGLRLIYFSYDVKMKEKGDIPEGYSVSREKKERFSLILESASTNQTSMYLCASSSPVNKWYFGAGTRLSVL.

As for this clone: Other DNA sequences within the sample encode an identical CDR3. This chain connects TRBV5-1 to TRBJ2-5; 8 bases line up with TRBD1. The closer fit of TRBJ2-7 to the DNA end suggests the J call may be wrong. The germline gives CDR1 SGHRS, CDR2 YFSETQ. The CDR3 sequence is 15 residues long. The CDR3 nucleotides read TGCGCCAGCAGCTTGTCAGGACAGGGAATATACGAGCAGTACTTC. Its translation: CASSLSGQGIYEQYF.

The V and J genes are TRBV19 and TRBJ2-5; the D call may be TRBD1 or TRBD2 (5 bases each). The DNA end is more similar to TRBJ2-7, so the J call may be wrong. The CDR3 covers 16 residues. Germline V lookup: CDR1 LNHDA, CDR2 SQIVND (reference sequence). This CDR3 is CASSMGLAGSSYEQYF. CDR3 coding DNA: TGTGCCAGTAGTATGGGGCTAGCCGGTAGCTCCTACGAGCAGTACTTC.